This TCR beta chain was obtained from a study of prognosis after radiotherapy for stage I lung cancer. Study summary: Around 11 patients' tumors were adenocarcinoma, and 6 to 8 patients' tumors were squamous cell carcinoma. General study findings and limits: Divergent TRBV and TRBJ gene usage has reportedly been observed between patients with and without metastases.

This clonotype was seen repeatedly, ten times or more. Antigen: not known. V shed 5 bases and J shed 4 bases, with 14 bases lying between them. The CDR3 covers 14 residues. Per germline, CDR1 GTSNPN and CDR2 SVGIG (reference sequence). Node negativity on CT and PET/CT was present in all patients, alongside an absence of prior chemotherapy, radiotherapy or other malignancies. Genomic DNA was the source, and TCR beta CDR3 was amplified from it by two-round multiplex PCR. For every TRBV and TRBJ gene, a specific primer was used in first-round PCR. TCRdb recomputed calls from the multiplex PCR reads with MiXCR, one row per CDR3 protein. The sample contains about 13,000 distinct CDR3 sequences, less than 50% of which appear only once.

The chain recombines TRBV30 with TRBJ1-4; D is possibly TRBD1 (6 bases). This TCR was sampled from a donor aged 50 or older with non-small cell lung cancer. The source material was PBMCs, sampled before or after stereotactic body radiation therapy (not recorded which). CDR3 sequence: CAWSRGMSNEKLFF. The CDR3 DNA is TGTGCCTGGTCCAGGGGAATGAGTAATGAAAAACTGTTTTTT.